The T cell receptor beta chain described here comes from a study of T cell repertoires in cytomegalovirus infection. In the study overall: Indicated by public TCR beta signatures were CMV infection and matching HLA type.

TCRdb analysed the reads with MiXCR anew, one entry per CDR3 protein. The sample has 200,000 or so distinct CDR3 sequences, about 30% seen once. This clonotype was seen a handful of times. V lost 4 bases, J lost 14 bases, and 16 bases lay in between. The germline CDR1 and CDR2 sequences are SGHTA and FQGNSA. The CDR3 totals 12 residues. The rearrangement joins TRBV7-2 to TRBJ2-3, with D perhaps assigned TRBD1 or TRBD2 (5 bases each). The clonotype comes from a human donor in good health (CMV status not recorded). Some clones in this sample may be carry-over from other donors' samples. Input material: PBMCs. CDR3 nucleotide sequence: TGTGCCAGCAGCTCCTGGGACGTCCCAAGGTATTTT. Residues: CASSSWDVPRYF.